The T cell receptor (beta chain) described here comes from a study of blood T cells in healthy people across ages. This CDR3 comprises 16 residues. With 3 bases clipped from V and 8 bases from J, the junction kept 13 bases outside the gene matches. Germline CDR1 SGHAT, CDR2 FQNNGV. With a J-beta primer mix and a sample-barcoded 5' primer, a second PCR ran 7 to 11 cycles. Each cDNA molecule was tagged by a template-switch adaptor that had 12 random nucleotides. Via MiXCR, TCRdb re-called the 5' RACE reads, giving one row per CDR3 protein. The table records hundreds of thousands of distinct CDR3 sequences, around half of them present only once. Each sample gave at least 6 million isolated PBMCs. RNA extraction gave at least 5 micrograms of total RNA per sample.

Sequencing input: blood. The chain joins TRBV11-2 to TRBJ2-1; TRBD1 aligns across 7 bases. The TCR originated in an elderly man in good health. DNA for the CDR3: TGTGCCAGCAGCTTTTCGGGACAGCCTGCTCTAGATGAGCAGTTCTTC. Translating gives CASSFSGQPALDEQFF.